This T cell receptor beta chain is drawn from a study of T cell changes during pregnancy in multiple sclerosis. V lost 3 bases, J lost 0 bases, and 9 bases lay in between. The CDR3 has 15 amino acids. Germline V lookup: CDR1 SQVTM, CDR2 ANQGSEA. The protocol was immunoSEQ multiplex PCR, while the TCRdb copy is restricted to in-frame clones and leaves out a portion. This table has tens of thousands of clones, nearly 95% appearing once. This chain uses TRBV29-1 with TRBJ2-6, with a weak D call TRBD2 (5 bases). The clonotype originates from a female donor in good health, enrolled as a control in a pregnancy study. The sequencing here drew on peripheral blood, taken after pregnancy. CDR3 loop: CSVEAGDSGANVLTF. The CDR3 nucleotides read TGCAGCGTTGAGGCGGGCGACTCTGGGGCCAACGTCCTGACTTTC.